Below are 22 T cell receptor beta chains sequenced from a single sample in a study of blood T cell repertoires in COVID-19. This table comes from immunoSEQ multiplex PCR, and its TCRdb copy is limited to in-frame clones, with some not included. This repertoire shows about 350,000 clones, roughly 90% found once; its top ten account for around 4%. Sequencing was performed on peripheral blood. These receptor sequences come from a woman in her sixties or seventies with COVID-19, enrolled during active disease.

J is TRBJ1-1 and V is TRBV27; D ambiguous. This CDR3 contains 13 residues. From germline, CDR1 is MNHEY and CDR2 SMNVEV (reference sequence). Trimming shortened V by 11 bases and J by 10 bases, and 23 bases separated the two germline ends. The CDR3 coding sequence is TGTGCCGCATCCCTACGGGAGGGATTAGTAGCTTTCTTT. Amino acids: CAASLREGLVAFF.

J is TRBJ1-1 and V is TRBV19; D perhaps matches TRBD1 (6 bases). The CDR3 length is 13 residues. Trimming took 3 bases from V and 10 from J, leaving 15 bases between them. CDR1 is LNHDA and CDR2 is SQIVND in the germline V gene (reference sequence). The CDR3 loop is CASSMRGQGRAFF. CDR3 coding DNA: TGTGCCAGTAGTATGAGAGGGCAGGGGAGAGCTTTCTTT.

The CDR3 here is CASSQAGARGNEQFF. As DNA, the CDR3 is TGTGCCAGCAGCCAGGCGGGGGCTCGTGGAAATGAGCAGTTCTTC. The V call is TRBV14, the J call TRBJ2-1, with D possibly matching TRBD2 (7 bases). Germline CDR1 and CDR2: SGHDN and FVKESK. V lost 3 bases, J lost 7 bases, and 16 bases lay in between. The length of the CDR3 is 15 residues.

The V call is TRBV7-3, the J call TRBJ2-3; 9 bases are shared with TRBD2. Germline assignment: CDR1 SGHTA and CDR2 FQGTGA. The CDR3 is made up of 20 amino acids. The trim removed 2 bases at V and 5 bases at J, leaving 20 bases unmatched. CDR3 protein: CASSLSLAGGPEIGRDTQYF. CDR3 nucleotide sequence: TGTGCCAGCAGCTTATCCCTGGCGGGGGGGCCGGAGATAGGTAGAGATACGCAGTATTTT.

The chain has TRBV5-6 and TRBJ1-4, with D possibly matching TRBD1 (5 bases). The CDR3 covers 16 residues. Germline V gene sequence: CDR1 SGHDT, CDR2 YYEEEE. Trimming pared 2 bases from V and 4 bases from J, leaving 15 bases between. The CDR3 protein is CASSLDPGDVNEKLFF. In DNA, the CDR3 is TGTGCCAGCAGCTTAGACCCGGGGGACGTTAATGAAAAACTGTTTTTT. The full variable domain, its missing parts supplied by reference TRBV5-6 and TRBJ1-4, is DAGVTQSPTHLIKTRGQQVTLRCSPKSGHDTVSWYQQALGQGPQFIFQYYEEEERQRGNFPDRFSGHQFPNYSSELNVNALLLGDSALYLCASSLDPGDVNEKLFFGSGTQLSVL.

This rearrangement joins TRBV12-5 to TRBJ2-1; 12 bases map to TRBD2. Trimming cost V 2 bases and J 6 bases; bases outside gene matches: 2. Per the germline V gene, CDR1 is LGHNT and CDR2 is FRNRAP. This CDR3 comprises 15 residues. The CDR3 DNA sequence: TGTGCTAGTGGTTTGCTAGCGGGGGGGCTCAATGAGCAGTTCTTC. Translation: CASGLLAGGLNEQFF. Based on the CDR3 plus reference TRBV12-5 and TRBJ2-1, the full variable domain is DARVTQTPRHKVTEMGQEVTMRCQPILGHNTVFWYRQTMMQGLELLAYFRNRAPLDDSGMPKDRFSAEMPDATLATLKIQPSEPRDSAVYFCASGLLAGGLNEQFFGPGTRLTVL.

This chain links TRBV7-2 with TRBJ2-1; no clear D gene. The CDR3 extends over 11 amino acids. V lost 5 bases and J lost 12, with 11 bases in between. The V gene's germline CDR1 is SGHTA and CDR2 FQGNSA. CDR3: CASSQQTRQFF. In DNA, the CDR3 is TGTGCCAGCAGCCAACAGACGAGGCAGTTCTTC.

V and J are TRBV7-2 and TRBJ2-1; the match to TRBD2 covers 11 bases. The length of the CDR3 is 15 residues. The J segment lost 7 bases and the V segment lost 1 base, leaving 3 bases of the junction unmatched. Looked up from germline, CDR1 is SGHTA and CDR2 is FQGNSA. CDR3 region: CASSLVAGGRNEQFF. CDR3 nucleotide sequence: TGTGCCAGCAGCTTAGTAGCGGGGGGGCGTAATGAGCAGTTCTTC.

A single count supports this clone. The gene calls are TRBV14 and TRBJ2-3; 10 bases match TRBD1. Germline V gene sequence: CDR1 SGHDN, CDR2 FVKESK. The junction had 7 bases not matched to a gene; V was cut back by 0 bases and J by 7 bases. The CDR3 consists of 16 residues. CDR3 sequence reads: CASSQDRTGGRYTQYF. The CDR3 DNA sequence: TGTGCCAGCAGCCAAGATCGGACAGGGGGGCGTTATACGCAGTATTTT.

Written as DNA, the CDR3 is TGTGCCAGCAGTTTAGCCGGGGAACATAGAAACACCATATATTTT. The encoded protein is CASSLAGEHRNTIYF. The chain couples TRBV28 to TRBJ1-3; D not resolved. V gave up 2 bases and J gave up 5 bases, with 13 bases separating them. Germline CDR1 MDHEN, CDR2 SYDVKM. This CDR3 contains 15 residues.

The chain recombines TRBV27 with TRBJ2-5; D gene uncertain. There are 12 residues in the CDR3. Trimming took off 6 bases at V and 7 bases at J, with 12 bases between the two ends. The germline V gene has CDR1 MNHEY and CDR2 SMNVEV (reference sequence). CDR3 region: CASSHPGGTQYF. Written as DNA, the CDR3 is TGTGCCAGCAGCCACCCCGGCGGGACCCAGTACTTC.

This rearrangement joins TRBV3-1 (or the pseudogene TRBV3-2) to TRBJ1-2; the D is unclear. V was pared by 0 bases and J by 6 bases, with 11 bases between. The V gene's germline CDR1 is LGHDT and CDR2 YNNKEL (reference sequence). The CDR3 is 14 amino acids. The CDR3 is CASSQDPGRDGYTF. CDR3 nucleotide sequence: TGTGCCAGCAGCCAAGACCCGGGTAGAGATGGCTACACCTTC.

This clone appeared once. The V gene is TRBV5-4, the J gene TRBJ2-7; D gene ambiguous. The CDR3 is made up of 14 amino acids. Germline values: CDR1 SGHNT, CDR2 YYREEE (reference sequence). The germline V and J ends were trimmed by 3 bases and 0 bases, with 10 bases remaining between them. CDR3 nucleotides: TGTGCCAGCAGCTCTCGGTTCGCCTCCTACGAGCAGTACTTC. Protein: CASSSRFASYEQYF.

The chain employs TRBV9 and TRBJ1-6; D remains ambiguous. From germline, CDR1 is SGDLS and CDR2 YYNGEE. The CDR3 totals 14 residues. V was pared by 2 bases and J by 9 bases, with 12 bases between. CDR3 sequence (DNA): TGTGCCAGCAGCGTGGGCCCACTAGGTTCACCCCTCCACTTT. It yields the protein CASSVGPLGSPLHF. Combining the CDR3 with reference TRBV9 and TRBJ1-6 gives the whole variable domain DSGVTQTPKHLITATGQRVTLRCSPRSGDLSVYWYQQSLDQGLQFLIQYYNGEERAKGNILERFSAQQFPDLHSELNLSSLELGDSALYFCASSVGPLGSPLHFGNGTRLTVT.

This clone was counted once. This sequence joins TRBV27 and TRBJ1-5; 7 nucleotides align to TRBD1. Per the germline V gene, CDR1 is MNHEY and CDR2 is SMNVEV (reference sequence). CDR3 size: 15 residues. Germline trimming cut 4 bases from V and 1 base from J; bases unmatched to any gene: 4. Here the CDR3 reads CASSSAGGSNQPQHF. CDR3 sequence (DNA): TGTGCCAGCAGTTCGGCAGGGGGGAGCAATCAGCCCCAGCATTTT.

In nucleotides, the CDR3 is TGTGCCAGCAGCCACTGGACAGAAGAGACCCAGTACTTC. It yields the protein CASSHWTEETQYF. V and J are TRBV14 and TRBJ2-5; TRBD1 might be the D (6 bases). CDR1 and CDR2 from the germline V gene are SGHDN and FVKESK. The V end lost 3 bases, the J end lost 3 bases, and 8 bases lay between the germline ends. The CDR3 is 13 residues long.

The rearrangement joins TRBV5-6 to TRBJ1-2; D perhaps matches TRBD1 (6 bases). This CDR3 comprises 15 residues. The germline V gene encodes CDR1 SGHDT and CDR2 YYEEEE. Trimming left V 4 bases short and J 3 bases short, with 16 bases between. The CDR3 reads CASSRDIGDYYGYTF. The CDR3 coding sequence is TGTGCCAGCAGCAGGGACATCGGAGATTACTATGGCTACACCTTC.

The chain has TRBV3-1 (or the pseudogene TRBV3-2) and TRBJ1-1, with 7 bases lining up with TRBD1. Germline values: CDR1 LGHDT, CDR2 YNNKEL (reference sequence). The CDR3 sequence is 15 residues long. Trimming at V came to 1 base and at J to 5 bases, leaving 7 bases not matched to a gene. The CDR3 DNA follows: TGTGCCAGCAGCCAAGGGGGACAGCCGGGGACTGAAGCTTTCTTT. It is translated as CASSQGGQPGTEAFF.

The V and J genes are TRBV6-5 and TRBJ1-1; the D gene is possibly TRBD1 (5 bases). Germline loops: CDR1 MNHEY, CDR2 SVGAGI. The V end lost 5 bases, the J end lost 7 bases, and 11 bases lay between the germline ends. The CDR3 is 12 residues long. The CDR3: CASSKSQGEAFF. Written as DNA, the CDR3 is TGTGCCAGCAGTAAGTCGCAGGGTGAAGCTTTCTTT.

The rearrangement joins TRBV7-2 to TRBJ2-5; 14 nucleotides match TRBD2. The CDR3 totals 18 residues. From germline, CDR1 is SGHTA and CDR2 FQGNSA. The V gene end was trimmed by 1 base and the J gene end by 5 bases; junction bases not matched to a gene: 9. In nucleotides, the CDR3 is TGTGCCAGCAGCTTAGTAGGACTAGCGGGGGGCCGGGGGGAGACCCAGTACTTC. Residues: CASSLVGLAGGRGETQYF.

The chain recombines TRBV28 with TRBJ1-1, with a possible D match to TRBD1 (5 bases). V lost 6 bases and J lost 4, with 15 bases in between. Per germline, CDR1 MDHEN and CDR2 SYDVKM. The CDR3 is made up of 14 amino acids. Written as DNA, the CDR3 is TGTGCCAGCAGCTCCGGGGGGGGTTTCACTGAAGCTTTCTTT. Protein: CASSSGGGFTEAFF.

The rearrangement links TRBV5-1 to TRBJ1-2, with 9 bases aligning to TRBD1. The CDR3 is 17 amino acids. V lost 4 bases and J lost 8; bases outside the gene matches: 18. Germline CDR1 is SGHRS and CDR2 is YFSETQ. CDR3 sequence: CASSGGQGIPGLRGYTF. The CDR3 coding sequence is TGCGCCAGCAGCGGAGGACAGGGGATTCCCGGGCTCAGGGGCTACACCTTC.